This entry lists 7 T cell receptor beta chains sequenced from one sample in a study of TIL therapy for anti-PD-1-resistant metastatic lung cancer. The immunoSEQ assay was v3. Using immunoSEQ multiplex PCR, the repertoire was profiled, and TCRdb retains in-frame clones only, with some absent. The sample shows 36,000 or so clones, less than 75% of them seen only once. As for time point: pre-treatment sample, taken before nivolumab and TIL therapy. The sequencing used blood, collected at baseline. These receptors all stem from a person between 25 and 80 years old with non-small cell lung cancer.

The chain uses TRBV11-1 and TRBJ1-6; weak D call: TRBD1 (5 bases). Germline V gives CDR1 SGHAT, CDR2 FQDESV (reference sequence). This CDR3 has 15 amino acids. V shed 4 bases and J shed 7 bases, with 14 bases lying between them. CDR3 region: CASSSQAIPNSPLHF. Here the CDR3 DNA reads TGTGCCAGCAGCTCACAGGCCATACCGAATTCACCCCTCCACTTT. Full variable domain (remainder filled in from reference TRBV11-1 and TRBJ1-6): EAEVAQSPRYKITEKSQAVAFWCDPISGHATLYWYRQILGQGPELLVQFQDESVVDDSQLPKDRFSAERLKGVDSTLKIQPAELGDSAMYLCASSSQAIPNSPLHFGNGTRLTVT.

The CDR3 reads CASGRQGGYQPQHF. CDR3 DNA: TGTGCCAGCGGACGACAGGGGGGTTATCAGCCCCAGCATTTT. The V and J genes are TRBV2 and TRBJ1-5; 9 nucleotides match TRBD1. The CDR3 spans 14 residues. The J segment lost 5 bases and the V segment lost 8 bases, leaving 7 bases of the junction unmatched. Germline values: CDR1 SNHLY, CDR2 FYNNEI.

This clone was detected only once. The V and J genes are TRBV21-1 and TRBJ2-7; the table gives TRBD1 as D, unverified against the DNA. TRBV21-1 is designated a pseudogene. The CDR3 has 14 amino acids. The CDR3 coding sequence is TGTGCCAGCAGCAAAGATGAAGACAGATACGAGCAGTACTTC. Protein product: CASSKDEDRYEQYF.

The chain is built from TRBV18 and TRBJ2-1; D is perhaps TRBD2 (5 bases). V was cut by 2 bases and J by 8 bases, with 7 bases left in between. Germline CDR1 reads KGHSH; CDR2 reads LQKENI. CDR3 size: 12 residues. The CDR3 sequence is CASSPYGDEQFF. The CDR3 DNA reads TGTGCCAGCTCACCATACGGGGATGAGCAGTTCTTC.

The chain is built from TRBV7-9 and TRBJ2-7, with TRBD2 identical over 13 bases. Germline values: CDR1 SEHNR, CDR2 FQNEAQ (reference sequence). The CDR3 is 16 residues long. V lost 4 bases, J lost 7 bases, and 10 bases stayed unmatched. CDR3 region: CASSSLTSGRLREQYF. CDR3 in DNA: TGTGCCAGCAGCTCCTTGACTAGCGGGAGGCTGCGTGAGCAGTACTTC.

The chain uses TRBV5-1 and TRBJ2-3, with TRBD2 matching over 7 bases. J lost 2 bases, V lost 1 base, and 4 bases had no gene match. The CDR3 spans 15 residues. Germline loops: CDR1 SGHRS, CDR2 YFSETQ. This CDR3 reads CASSLILAPTDTQYF. In DNA, the CDR3 is TGCGCCAGCAGCTTGATACTAGCGCCCACAGATACGCAGTATTTT.

The rearrangement links TRBV27 to TRBJ1-2, with 8 bases aligning to TRBD1. Germline CDR1 reads MNHEY; CDR2 reads SMNVEV (reference sequence). V lost 5 bases, J lost 9 bases, and 11 bases stayed unmatched. CDR3 length: 14 residues. As DNA, the CDR3 is TGTGCCAGCAGTCCTAGACAGGGGTTCTCGAGCTACACCTTC. Encoded protein: CASSPRQGFSSYTF.